This TCR beta chain was captured by sequencing in a study of CD8 T cells in Susac syndrome. Study conclusions and caveats: The CD4+ T cell repertoires of Susac syndrome were found to show no clonal expansion.

The CDR3 loop spans 14 amino acids. The germline gives CDR1 MGHDK, CDR2 SYGVNS. Between the trimmed V and J ends, which lost 2 bases and 6 bases, there was a span of 14 bases. Concerning this clonotype: No antigen is known for it.

After extraction with the RNeasy kit, roughly 0.5 to 1 ug of the RNA was reverse transcribed using random hexamers. TCRdb reprocessed the immunoSEQ multiplex PCR reads via MiXCR and lists one record per CDR3 protein. Of just under 95,000 distinct CDR3 sequences listed, about 93% were seen once; the top ten hold less than 0.4%. This receptor was taken from a human donor with Susac syndrome. V gene TRBV25-1 combines with J gene TRBJ2-7, with D unresolved. The sequencing input was CD4+ T cells from PBMCs. The CDR3 here is CASSEQSSKAEQYF. CDR3 nucleotides: TGTGCCAGCAGTGAACAAAGCTCCAAAGCCGAGCAGTACTTC.